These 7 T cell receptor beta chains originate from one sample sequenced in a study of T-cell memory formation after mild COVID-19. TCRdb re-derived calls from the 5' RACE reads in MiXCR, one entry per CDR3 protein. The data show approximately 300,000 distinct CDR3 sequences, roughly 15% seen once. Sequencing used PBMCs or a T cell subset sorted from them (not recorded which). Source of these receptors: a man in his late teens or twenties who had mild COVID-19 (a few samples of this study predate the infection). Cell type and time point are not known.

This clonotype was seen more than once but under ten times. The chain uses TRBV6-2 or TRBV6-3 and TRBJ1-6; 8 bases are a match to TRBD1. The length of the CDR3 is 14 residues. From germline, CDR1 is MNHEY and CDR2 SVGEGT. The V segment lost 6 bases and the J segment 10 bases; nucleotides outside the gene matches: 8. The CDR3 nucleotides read TGTGCCAGCAGCAGGACAGGGTATTGGTCACCCCTCCACTTT. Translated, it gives CASSRTGYWSPLHF.

CDR3 in amino acids: CASSAAPPGVAGGADTQYF. DNA of the CDR3: TGTGCCAGCAGCGCAGCCCCCCCGGGGGTAGCGGGGGGAGCAGATACGCAGTATTTT. This rearrangement joins TRBV7-2 to TRBJ2-3; 10 bases are a match to TRBD2. The trim removed 5 bases at V and 4 bases at J, leaving 18 bases unmatched. Germline values: CDR1 SGHTA, CDR2 FQGNSA. The CDR3 contains 19 residues.

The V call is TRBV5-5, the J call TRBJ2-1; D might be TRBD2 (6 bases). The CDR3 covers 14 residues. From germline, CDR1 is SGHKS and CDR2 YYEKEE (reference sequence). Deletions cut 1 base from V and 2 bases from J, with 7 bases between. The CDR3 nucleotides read TGTGCCAGCAGCTTGAGCGGGCCCTACAATGAGCAGTTCTTC. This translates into CASSLSGPYNEQFF.

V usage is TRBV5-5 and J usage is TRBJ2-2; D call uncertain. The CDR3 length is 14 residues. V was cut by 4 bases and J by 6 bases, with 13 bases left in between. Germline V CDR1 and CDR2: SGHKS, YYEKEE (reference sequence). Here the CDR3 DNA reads TGTGCCAGCAGCCCACCAGAAAGGGCCGGGGAGCTGTTTTTT. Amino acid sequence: CASSPPERAGELFF.

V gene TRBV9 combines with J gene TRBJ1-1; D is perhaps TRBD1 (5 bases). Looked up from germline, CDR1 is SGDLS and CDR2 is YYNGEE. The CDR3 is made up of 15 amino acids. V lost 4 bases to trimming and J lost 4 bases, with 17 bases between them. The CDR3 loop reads CASSPVGGGGTEAFF. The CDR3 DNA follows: TGTGCCAGCAGCCCCGTCGGTGGGGGGGGCACTGAAGCTTTCTTT.

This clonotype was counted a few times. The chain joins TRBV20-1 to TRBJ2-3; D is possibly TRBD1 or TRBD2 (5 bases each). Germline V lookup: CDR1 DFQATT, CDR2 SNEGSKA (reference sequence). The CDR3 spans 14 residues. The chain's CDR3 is CSARAAEGADTQYF. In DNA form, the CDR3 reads TGCAGCGCGCGGGCGGCCGAAGGGGCAGATACGCAGTATTTT.

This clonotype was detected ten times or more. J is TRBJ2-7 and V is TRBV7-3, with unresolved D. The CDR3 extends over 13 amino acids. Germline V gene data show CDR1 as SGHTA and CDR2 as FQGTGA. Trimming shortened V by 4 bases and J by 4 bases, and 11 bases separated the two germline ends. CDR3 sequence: CASSSADGYEQYF. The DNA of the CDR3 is TGTGCCAGCAGCTCCGCAGACGGTTACGAGCAGTACTTC. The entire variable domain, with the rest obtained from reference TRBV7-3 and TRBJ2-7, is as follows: GAGVSQTPSNKVTEKGKYVELRCDPISGHTALYWYRQSLGQGPEFLIYFQGTGAADDSGLPNDRFFAVRPEGSVSTLKIQRTERGDSAVYLCASSSADGYEQYFGPGTRLTVT.